Shown below are 14 T cell receptor beta chains from a single sample sequenced in a study of PD-1 blockade in classical Hodgkin lymphoma. Time point: cycle 4 day 1 (C4D1), after more than 5 weeks of nivolumab. Autologous stem cell transplantation was followed by relapse in every patient, and brentuximab vedotin exposure varied. Measured with immunoSEQ multiplex PCR; TCRdb has only the in-frame clones, and not every one. The sample yields roughly 100,000 clones, around nine tenths seen once. The starting material was peripheral blood mononuclear cells (PBMCs), obtained before the fourth cycle of nivolumab. These receptors were collected from a human donor with classical Hodgkin lymphoma.

V usage is TRBV9 and J usage is TRBJ1-2; D not certain. This CDR3 is 12 amino acids long. The V end was cut by 7 bases, the J end by 3 bases, with 10 bases between. Per the germline V gene, CDR1 is SGDLS and CDR2 is YYNGEE. The CDR3 nucleotides read TGTGCCAGCGAGCGGGTGGACTATGGCTACACCTTC. This sequence encodes CASERVDYGYTF. Full variable domain (outside the CDR3, taken from reference TRBV9 and TRBJ1-2): DSGVTQTPKHLITATGQRVTLRCSPRSGDLSVYWYQQSLDQGLQFLIQYYNGEERAKGNILERFSAQQFPDLHSELNLSSLELGDSALYFCASERVDYGYTFGSGTRLTVV.

The chain couples TRBV2 to TRBJ2-7; D not certain. Trimming left V 8 bases short and J 1 base short, with 15 bases between. CDR1 is SNHLY and CDR2 is FYNNEI in the germline V gene. The CDR3 covers 14 residues. CDR3 DNA: TGTGCCAGCCTCCCTTCGAGCACATCCTACGAGCAGTACTTC. Its translation: CASLPSSTSYEQYF.

The rearrangement uses TRBV2 and TRBJ1-1, with 9 bases lining up with TRBD1. V trimming: 5 bases; J trimming: 5 bases; junction bases outside the gene matches: 6. The CDR3 length is 14 residues. In germline, CDR1 is SNHLY, CDR2 FYNNEI. The CDR3 DNA sequence: TGTGCCAGCAGTCAACAGGGGGCCCGTACTGAAGCTTTCTTT. This translates into CASSQQGARTEAFF.

CDR3 protein: CATSPPPGDAKETQYF. DNA of the CDR3: TGTGCCACCAGCCCCCCCCCAGGGGATGCAAAAGAGACCCAGTACTTC. The chain employs TRBV15 and TRBJ2-5; weak D call: TRBD1 (6 bases). Germline lookup yields CDR1 LNHNV and CDR2 YYDKDF (reference sequence). The CDR3 extends over 16 amino acids. Trimming left V 5 bases short and J 3 bases short, with 19 bases between. Using reference TRBV15 and TRBJ2-5 for the parts outside the CDR3, the full variable domain is DAMVIQNPRYQVTQFGKPVTLSCSQTLNHNVMYWYQQKSSQAPKLLFHYYDKDFNNEADTPDNFQSRRPNTSFCFLDIRSPGLGDTAMYLCATSPPPGDAKETQYFGPGTRLLVL.

This clone was detected once. The chain employs TRBV4-1 and TRBJ2-1; possibly TRBD2 for D (6 bases). V was clipped by 3 bases and J by 2 bases, with 14 bases between them. This CDR3 contains 16 residues. Looked up from germline, CDR1 is MGHRA and CDR2 is YSYEKL. CDR3 coding DNA: TGCGCCAGCAGCCACGTTCGGAGGGAGGCCTACAATGAGCAGTTCTTC. It specifies CASSHVRREAYNEQFF.

The chain recombines TRBV19 with TRBJ2-2; D may be TRBD2 (6 bases). Per germline, CDR1 LNHDA and CDR2 SQIVND (reference sequence). V dropped 5 bases and J dropped 6 bases, with 19 bases sitting between them. CDR3 length equals 16 residues. CDR3: CASSSWATSPAGELFF. DNA of the CDR3: TGTGCCAGTAGTTCATGGGCCACTAGCCCCGCCGGGGAGCTGTTTTTT.

The chain is built from TRBV14 and TRBJ2-7; maybe TRBD1 (5 bases). V lost 0 bases, J lost 1 base, and 13 bases lay in between. This CDR3 contains 16 residues. Germline lookup yields CDR1 SGHDN and CDR2 FVKESK. CDR3 DNA sequence: TGTGCCAGCAGCCAAGACCCTAGGACAAGTTCCTACGAGCAGTACTTC. Translated, it gives CASSQDPRTSSYEQYF.

The gene calls are TRBV5-1 and TRBJ2-1; the match to TRBD2 covers 8 bases. This CDR3 is 16 amino acids long. CDR1 is SGHRS, CDR2 YFSETQ, per germline. J was trimmed by 0 bases and V by 2 bases; bases with no gene match: 4. The CDR3 loop reads CASSLLAESSYNEQFF. CDR3 coding DNA: TGCGCCAGCAGCTTACTAGCGGAATCCTCCTACAATGAGCAGTTCTTC. The whole variable domain, remainder taken from reference TRBV5-1 and TRBJ2-1, is KAGVTQTPRYLIKTRGQQVTLSCSPISGHRSVSWYQQTPGQGLQFLFEYFSETQRNKGNFPGRFSGRQFSNSRSEMNVSTLELGDSALYLCASSLLAESSYNEQFFGPGTRLTVL.

The gene calls are TRBV6-5 and TRBJ2-5; D is perhaps TRBD2 (5 bases). V lost 6 bases to trimming and J lost 3 bases, with 8 bases between them. This CDR3 contains 12 residues. In germline, CDR1 is MNHEY, CDR2 SVGAGI. CDR3 DNA sequence: TGTGCCAGCAGGCTCGGGGAAGAGACCCAGTACTTC. Protein sequence: CASRLGEETQYF.

This clone was seen more than once but under ten times. This CDR3 reads CASSQASRVTNTGELFF. The DNA for the CDR3 is TGTGCCAGCAGCCAAGCTAGCCGCGTGACTAACACCGGGGAGCTGTTTTTT. The J gene is TRBJ2-2, the V gene TRBV14; a possible D gene is TRBD2 (5 bases). Looked up from germline, CDR1 is SGHDN and CDR2 is FVKESK. The V gene lost 1 base and the J gene lost 2 bases, with 14 bases spanning the gap. The CDR3 consists of 17 residues.

The chain is built from TRBV7-6 and TRBJ2-5; D is perhaps TRBD2 (5 bases). Trimming removed 5 bases at V and 5 bases at J, with 15 bases between. Germline values: CDR1 SGHVS, CDR2 FNYEAQ. The CDR3 has 14 amino acids. CDR3 sequence: CASSPGRRIETQYF. CDR3 DNA sequence: TGTGCCAGCAGCCCCGGGCGGAGGATTGAGACCCAGTACTTC.

The genes are TRBV5-1 and TRBJ1-2; D is ambiguous. This CDR3 is 15 amino acids long. The V and J ends lost 5 bases and 2 bases respectively, with 16 bases between them. Germline V CDR1 and CDR2: SGHRS, YFSETQ. The CDR3 sequence is CASRPTPDPNYGYTF. The DNA for the CDR3 is TGCGCCAGCAGACCAACTCCGGACCCGAACTATGGCTACACCTTC. The whole variable domain, remainder taken from reference TRBV5-1 and TRBJ1-2, is KAGVTQTPRYLIKTRGQQVTLSCSPISGHRSVSWYQQTPGQGLQFLFEYFSETQRNKGNFPGRFSGRQFSNSRSEMNVSTLELGDSALYLCASRPTPDPNYGYTFGSGTRLTVV.

The chain combines TRBV19 with TRBJ2-7; no reliable D call. The CDR3 is 13 amino acids. V lost 4 bases, J lost 4 bases, and 11 bases lay in between. CDR1 is LNHDA and CDR2 is SQIVND in the germline V gene (reference sequence). The CDR3 coding sequence is TGTGCCAGTAGTAGCGCGAGGCATTACGAGCAGTACTTC. Protein: CASSSARHYEQYF.

The chain carries TRBV5-4 and TRBJ2-5; tentative D call: TRBD2 (5 bases). This CDR3 is built from 14 residues. Trimming took off 1 base at V and 4 bases at J, with 11 bases between the two ends. Per the germline V gene, CDR1 is SGHNT and CDR2 is YYREEE (reference sequence). CDR3 region: CASSLPSSGETQYF. CDR3 DNA: TGTGCCAGCAGCTTGCCTAGCAGTGGAGAGACCCAGTACTTC.